The clone carrying this TCR beta chain was recorded once. These data belong to a study of control samples from healthy donors and cancer patients. This CDR3 spans 13 amino acids. Trimming cost V 3 bases and J 7 bases; bases outside gene matches: 6. CDR1 and CDR2 from the germline V gene are DFQATT and SNEGSKA (reference sequence). Generated by immunoSEQ multiplex PCR, the TCRdb table keeps only in-frame clones and is missing some. The table lists tens of thousands of clones, about 93% of them singletons. Material for sequencing was blood. The gene calls are TRBV20-1 and TRBJ2-1; 7 nucleotides match TRBD1. The TCR comes from a man aged 25-40 years in good health. DNA of the CDR3: TGCAGTGCTAGTCGGACAGGAGGTAATGAGCAGTTCTTC. Translated: CSASRTGGNEQFF.